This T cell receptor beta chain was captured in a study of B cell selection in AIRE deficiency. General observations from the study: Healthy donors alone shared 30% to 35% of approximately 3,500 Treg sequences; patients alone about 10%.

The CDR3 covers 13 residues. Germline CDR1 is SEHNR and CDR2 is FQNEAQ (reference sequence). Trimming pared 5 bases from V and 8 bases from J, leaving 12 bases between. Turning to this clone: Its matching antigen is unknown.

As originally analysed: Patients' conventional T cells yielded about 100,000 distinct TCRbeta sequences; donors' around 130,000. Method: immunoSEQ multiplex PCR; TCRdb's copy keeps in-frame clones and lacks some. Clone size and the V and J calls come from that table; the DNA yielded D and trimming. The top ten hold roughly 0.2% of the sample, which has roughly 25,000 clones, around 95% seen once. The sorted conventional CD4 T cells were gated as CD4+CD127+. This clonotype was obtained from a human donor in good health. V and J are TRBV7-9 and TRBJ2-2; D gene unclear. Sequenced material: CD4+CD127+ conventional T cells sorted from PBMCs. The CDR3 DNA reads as TGTGCCAGCAGCCAGACTGGCCAGGGGGAGCTGTTTTTT. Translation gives CASSQTGQGELFF.